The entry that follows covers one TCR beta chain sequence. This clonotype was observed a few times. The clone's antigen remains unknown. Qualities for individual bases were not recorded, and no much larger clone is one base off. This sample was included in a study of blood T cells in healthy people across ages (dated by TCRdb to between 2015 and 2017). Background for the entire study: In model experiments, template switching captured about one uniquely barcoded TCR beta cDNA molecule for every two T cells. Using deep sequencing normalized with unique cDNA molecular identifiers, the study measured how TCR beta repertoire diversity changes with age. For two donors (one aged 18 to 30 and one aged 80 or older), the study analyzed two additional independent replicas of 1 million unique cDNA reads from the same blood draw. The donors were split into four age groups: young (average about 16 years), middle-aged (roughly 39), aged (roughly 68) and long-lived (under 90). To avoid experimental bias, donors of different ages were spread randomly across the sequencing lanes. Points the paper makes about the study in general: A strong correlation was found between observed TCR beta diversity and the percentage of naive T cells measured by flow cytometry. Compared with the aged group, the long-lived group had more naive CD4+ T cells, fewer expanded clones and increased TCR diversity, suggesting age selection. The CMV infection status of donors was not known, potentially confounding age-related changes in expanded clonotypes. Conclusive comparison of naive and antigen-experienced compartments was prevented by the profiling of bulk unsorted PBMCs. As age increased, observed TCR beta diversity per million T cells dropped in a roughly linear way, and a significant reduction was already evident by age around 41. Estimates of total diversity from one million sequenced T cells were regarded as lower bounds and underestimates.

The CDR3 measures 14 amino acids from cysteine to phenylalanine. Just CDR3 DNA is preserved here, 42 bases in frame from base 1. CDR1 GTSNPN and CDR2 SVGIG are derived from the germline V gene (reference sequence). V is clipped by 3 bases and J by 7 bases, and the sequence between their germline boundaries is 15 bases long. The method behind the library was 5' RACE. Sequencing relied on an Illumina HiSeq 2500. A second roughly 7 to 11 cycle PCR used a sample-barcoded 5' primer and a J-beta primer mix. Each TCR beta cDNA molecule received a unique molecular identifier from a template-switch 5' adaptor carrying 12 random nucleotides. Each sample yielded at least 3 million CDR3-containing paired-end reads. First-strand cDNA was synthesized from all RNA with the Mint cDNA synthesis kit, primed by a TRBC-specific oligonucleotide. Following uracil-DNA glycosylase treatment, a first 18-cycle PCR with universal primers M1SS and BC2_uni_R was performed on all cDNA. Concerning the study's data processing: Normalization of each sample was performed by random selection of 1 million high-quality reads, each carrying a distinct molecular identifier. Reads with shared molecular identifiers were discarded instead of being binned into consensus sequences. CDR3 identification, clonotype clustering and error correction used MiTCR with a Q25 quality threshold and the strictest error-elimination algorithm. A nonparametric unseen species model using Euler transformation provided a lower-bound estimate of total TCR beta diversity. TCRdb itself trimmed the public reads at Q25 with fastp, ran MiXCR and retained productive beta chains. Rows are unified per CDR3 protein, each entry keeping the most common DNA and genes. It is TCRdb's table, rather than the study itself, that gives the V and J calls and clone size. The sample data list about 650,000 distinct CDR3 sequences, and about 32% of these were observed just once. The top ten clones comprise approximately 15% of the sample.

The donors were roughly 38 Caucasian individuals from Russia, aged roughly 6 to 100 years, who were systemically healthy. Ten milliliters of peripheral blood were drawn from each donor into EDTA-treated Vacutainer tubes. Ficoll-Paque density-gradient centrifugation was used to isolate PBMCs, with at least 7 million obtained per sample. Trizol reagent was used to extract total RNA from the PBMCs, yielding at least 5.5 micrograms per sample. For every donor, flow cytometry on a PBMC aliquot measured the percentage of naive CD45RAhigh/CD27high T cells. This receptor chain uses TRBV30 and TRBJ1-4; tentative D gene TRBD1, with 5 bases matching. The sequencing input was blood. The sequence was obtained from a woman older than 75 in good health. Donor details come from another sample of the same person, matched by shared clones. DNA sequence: TGTGCCTGGAGCTCCCTGGGACTGCGTGAAAAACTGTTTTTT. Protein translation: CAWSSLGLREKLFF.